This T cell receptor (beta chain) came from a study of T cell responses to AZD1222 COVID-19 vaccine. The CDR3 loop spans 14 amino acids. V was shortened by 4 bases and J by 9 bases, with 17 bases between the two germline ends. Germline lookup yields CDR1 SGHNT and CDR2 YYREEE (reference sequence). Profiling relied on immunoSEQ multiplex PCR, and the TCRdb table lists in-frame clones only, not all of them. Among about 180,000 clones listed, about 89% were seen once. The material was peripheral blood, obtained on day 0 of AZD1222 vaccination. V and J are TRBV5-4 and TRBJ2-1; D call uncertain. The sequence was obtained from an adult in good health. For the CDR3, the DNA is TGTGCCAGCAGCCCACAGTCTGGAGCAGTTGAGCAGTTCTTC. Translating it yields CASSPQSGAVEQFF.